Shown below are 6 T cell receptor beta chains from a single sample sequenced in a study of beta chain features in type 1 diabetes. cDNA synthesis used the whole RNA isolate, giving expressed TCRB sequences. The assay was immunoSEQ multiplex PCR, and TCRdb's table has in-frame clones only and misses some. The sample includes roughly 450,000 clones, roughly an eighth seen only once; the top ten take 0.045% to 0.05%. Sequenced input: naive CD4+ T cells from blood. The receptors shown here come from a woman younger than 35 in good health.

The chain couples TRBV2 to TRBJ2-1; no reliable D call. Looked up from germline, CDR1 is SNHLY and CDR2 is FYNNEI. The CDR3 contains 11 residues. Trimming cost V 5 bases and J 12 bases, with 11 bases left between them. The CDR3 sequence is CASSREALQFF. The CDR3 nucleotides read TGTGCCAGCAGTAGAGAGGCTCTGCAGTTCTTC.

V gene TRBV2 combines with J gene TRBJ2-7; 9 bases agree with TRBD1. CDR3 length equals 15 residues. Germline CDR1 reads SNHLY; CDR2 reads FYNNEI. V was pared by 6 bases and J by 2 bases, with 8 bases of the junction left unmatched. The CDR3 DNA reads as TGTGCCAGCAGCTCATACAGGGGGCACACCTACGAGCAGTACTTC. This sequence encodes CASSSYRGHTYEQYF.

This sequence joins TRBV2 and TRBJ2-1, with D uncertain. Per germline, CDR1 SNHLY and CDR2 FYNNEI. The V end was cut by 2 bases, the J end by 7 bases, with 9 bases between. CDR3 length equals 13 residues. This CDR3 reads CASSESSGNEQFF. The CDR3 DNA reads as TGTGCCAGCAGTGAATCTTCCGGGAATGAGCAGTTCTTC.

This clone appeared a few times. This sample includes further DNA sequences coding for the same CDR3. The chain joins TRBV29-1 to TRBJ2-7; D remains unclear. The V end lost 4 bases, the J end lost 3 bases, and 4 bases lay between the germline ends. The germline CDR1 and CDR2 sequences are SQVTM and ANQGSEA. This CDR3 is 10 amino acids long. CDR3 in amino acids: CSVGSYEQYF. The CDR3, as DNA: TGCAGCGTTGGCAGCTACGAGCAGTACTTC.

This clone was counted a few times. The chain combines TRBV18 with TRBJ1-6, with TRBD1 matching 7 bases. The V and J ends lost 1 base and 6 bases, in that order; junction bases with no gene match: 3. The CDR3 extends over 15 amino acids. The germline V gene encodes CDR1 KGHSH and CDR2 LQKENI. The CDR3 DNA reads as TGTGCCAGCTCACCACTGGAGGGGGCTAATTCACCCCTCCACTTT. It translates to CASSPLEGANSPLHF.

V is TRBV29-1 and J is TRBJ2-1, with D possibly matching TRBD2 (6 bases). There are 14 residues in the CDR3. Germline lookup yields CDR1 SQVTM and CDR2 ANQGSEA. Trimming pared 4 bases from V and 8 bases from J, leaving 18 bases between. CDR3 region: CSVAHLGREDEQFF. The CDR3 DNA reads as TGCAGCGTTGCCCACTTGGGCAGGGAGGATGAGCAGTTCTTC.